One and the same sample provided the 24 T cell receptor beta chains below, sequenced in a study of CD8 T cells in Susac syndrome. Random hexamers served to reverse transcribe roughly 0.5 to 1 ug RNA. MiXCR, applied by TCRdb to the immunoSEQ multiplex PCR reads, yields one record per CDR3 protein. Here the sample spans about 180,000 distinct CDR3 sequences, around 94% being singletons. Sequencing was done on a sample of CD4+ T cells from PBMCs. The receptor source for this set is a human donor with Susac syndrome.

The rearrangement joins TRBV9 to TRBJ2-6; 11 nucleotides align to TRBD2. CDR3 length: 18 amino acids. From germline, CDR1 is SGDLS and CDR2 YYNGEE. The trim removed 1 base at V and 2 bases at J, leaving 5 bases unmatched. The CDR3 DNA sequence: TGTGCCAGCAGCGTATTTAGCGGGAGGGCCGCTGGGGCCAACGTCCTGACTTTC. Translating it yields CASSVFSGRAAGANVLTF. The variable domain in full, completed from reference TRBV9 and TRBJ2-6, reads DSGVTQTPKHLITATGQRVTLRCSPRSGDLSVYWYQQSLDQGLQFLIQYYNGEERAKGNILERFSAQQFPDLHSELNLSSLELGDSALYFCASSVFSGRAAGANVLTFGAGSRLTVL.

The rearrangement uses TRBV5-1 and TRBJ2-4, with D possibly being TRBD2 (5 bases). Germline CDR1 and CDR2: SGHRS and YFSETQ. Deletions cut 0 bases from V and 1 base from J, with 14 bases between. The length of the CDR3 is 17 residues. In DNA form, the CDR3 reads TGCGCCAGCAGCTTGGCCTCGGGAAGCAGCGCCAAAAACATTCAGTACTTC. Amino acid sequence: CASSLASGSSAKNIQYF.

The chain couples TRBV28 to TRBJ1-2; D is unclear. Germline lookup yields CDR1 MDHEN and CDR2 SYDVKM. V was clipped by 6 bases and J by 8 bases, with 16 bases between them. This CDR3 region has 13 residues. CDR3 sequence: CASSGGWGDGYTF. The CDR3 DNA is TGTGCCAGCAGCGGCGGGTGGGGTGACGGCTACACCTTC.

In DNA, the CDR3 is TGTGCCAGCAGTTTAACCGGGACAGCCTCCCACTATGGCTACACCTTC. Encoded protein: CASSLTGTASHYGYTF. The rearrangement uses TRBV28 and TRBJ1-2; TRBD1 aligns across 7 bases. The CDR3 is 16 amino acids. J was trimmed by 3 bases and V by 2 bases; bases with no gene match: 9. The V gene's germline CDR1 is MDHEN and CDR2 SYDVKM.

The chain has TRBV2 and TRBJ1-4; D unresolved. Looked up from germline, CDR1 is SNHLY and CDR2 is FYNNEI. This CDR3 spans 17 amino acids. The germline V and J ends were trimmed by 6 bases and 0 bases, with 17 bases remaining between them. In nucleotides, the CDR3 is TGTGCCAGCAGCCCGGTGATGTCAGGTGCAACTAATGAAAAACTGTTTTTT. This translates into CASSPVMSGATNEKLFF.

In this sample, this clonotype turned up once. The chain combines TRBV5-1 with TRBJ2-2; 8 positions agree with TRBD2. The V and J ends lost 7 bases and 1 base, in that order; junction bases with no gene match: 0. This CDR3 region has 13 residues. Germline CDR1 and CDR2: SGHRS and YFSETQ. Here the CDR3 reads CASREGNTGELFF. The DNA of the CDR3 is TGCGCCAGCCGGGAGGGGAACACCGGGGAGCTGTTTTTT.

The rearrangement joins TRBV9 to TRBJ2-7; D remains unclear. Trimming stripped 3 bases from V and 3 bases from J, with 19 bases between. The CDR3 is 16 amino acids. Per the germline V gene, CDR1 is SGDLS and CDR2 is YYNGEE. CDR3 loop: CASSAHDQARIYEQYF. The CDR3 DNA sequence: TGTGCCAGCAGCGCGCATGACCAGGCCAGAATCTACGAGCAGTACTTC.

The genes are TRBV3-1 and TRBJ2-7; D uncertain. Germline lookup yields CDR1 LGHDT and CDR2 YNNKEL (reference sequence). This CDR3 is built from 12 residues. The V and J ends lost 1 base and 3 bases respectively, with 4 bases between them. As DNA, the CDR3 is TGTGCCAGCAGCCAAGCGATCTACGAGCAGTACTTC. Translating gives CASSQAIYEQYF.

The CDR3 bases are TGTGCCAGCAGCGTAGGAGGAAGCGGCAATCAGCCCCAGCATTTT. It encodes CASSVGGSGNQPQHF. The chain employs TRBV9 and TRBJ1-5, with D hard to call. Trimming removed 0 bases at V and 2 bases at J, with 9 bases between. CDR3 length equals 15 residues. Germline CDR1 is SGDLS and CDR2 is YYNGEE.

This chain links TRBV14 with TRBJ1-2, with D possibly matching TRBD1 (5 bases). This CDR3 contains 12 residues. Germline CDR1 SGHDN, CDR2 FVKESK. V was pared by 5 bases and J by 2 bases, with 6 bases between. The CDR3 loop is CASSEGNYGYTF. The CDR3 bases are TGTGCCAGCAGCGAGGGGAACTATGGCTACACCTTC.

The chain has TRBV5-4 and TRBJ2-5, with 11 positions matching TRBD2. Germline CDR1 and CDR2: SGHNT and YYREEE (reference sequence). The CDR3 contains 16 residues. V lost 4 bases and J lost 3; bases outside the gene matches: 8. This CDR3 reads CASSAPGGLAEETQYF. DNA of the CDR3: TGTGCCAGCAGCGCCCCGGGGGGACTAGCGGAAGAGACCCAGTACTTC.

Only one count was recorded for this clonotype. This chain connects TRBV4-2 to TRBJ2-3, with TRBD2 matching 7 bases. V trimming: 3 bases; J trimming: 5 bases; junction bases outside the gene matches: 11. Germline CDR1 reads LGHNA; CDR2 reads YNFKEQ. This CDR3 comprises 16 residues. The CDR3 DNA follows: TGTGCCAGCAGCCAGGATCCTTCGGCGGGGGTAGATACGCAGTATTTT. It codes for CASSQDPSAGVDTQYF.

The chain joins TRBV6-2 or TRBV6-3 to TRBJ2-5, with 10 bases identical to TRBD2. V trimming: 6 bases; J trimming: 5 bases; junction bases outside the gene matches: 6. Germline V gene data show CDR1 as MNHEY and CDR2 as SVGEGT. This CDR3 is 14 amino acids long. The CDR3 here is CASSYLTSGETQYF. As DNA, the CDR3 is TGTGCCAGCAGCTACCTGACTAGCGGGGAGACCCAGTACTTC.

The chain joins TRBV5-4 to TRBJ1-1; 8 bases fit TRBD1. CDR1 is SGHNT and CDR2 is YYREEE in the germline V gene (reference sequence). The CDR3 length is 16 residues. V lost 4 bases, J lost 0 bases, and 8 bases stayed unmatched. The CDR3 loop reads CASSPGQGRLNTEAFF. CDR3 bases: TGTGCCAGCAGCCCCGGACAGGGAAGGCTGAACACTGAAGCTTTCTTT.

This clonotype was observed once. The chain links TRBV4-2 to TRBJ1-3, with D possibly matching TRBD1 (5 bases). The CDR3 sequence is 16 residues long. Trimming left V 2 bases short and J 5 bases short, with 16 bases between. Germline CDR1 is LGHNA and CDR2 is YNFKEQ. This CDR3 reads CASSQSQGPIRNTIYF. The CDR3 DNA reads TGTGCCAGCAGCCAAAGTCAGGGACCGATCCGAAACACCATATATTTT.

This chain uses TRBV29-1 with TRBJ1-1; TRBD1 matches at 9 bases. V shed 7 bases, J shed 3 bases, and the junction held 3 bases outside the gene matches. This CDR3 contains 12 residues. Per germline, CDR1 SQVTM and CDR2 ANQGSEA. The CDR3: CSADRGDTEAFF. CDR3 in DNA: TGCAGCGCAGACAGGGGGGACACTGAAGCTTTCTTT.

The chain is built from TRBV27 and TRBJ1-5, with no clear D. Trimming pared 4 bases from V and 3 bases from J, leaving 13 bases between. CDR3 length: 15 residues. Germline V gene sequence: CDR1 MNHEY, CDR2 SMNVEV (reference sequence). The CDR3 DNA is TGTGCCAGCAGTTCACTCCGCCCGCCCAATCAGCCCCAGCATTTT. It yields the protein CASSSLRPPNQPQHF.

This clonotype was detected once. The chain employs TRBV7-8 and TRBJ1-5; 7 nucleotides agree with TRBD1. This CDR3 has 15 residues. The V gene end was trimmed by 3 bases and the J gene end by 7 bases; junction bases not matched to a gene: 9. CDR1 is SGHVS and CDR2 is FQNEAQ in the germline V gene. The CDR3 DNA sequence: TGTGCCAGCAGCTTGCGTCGACAGGGAAAACAGCCCCAGCATTTT. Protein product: CASSLRRQGKQPQHF.

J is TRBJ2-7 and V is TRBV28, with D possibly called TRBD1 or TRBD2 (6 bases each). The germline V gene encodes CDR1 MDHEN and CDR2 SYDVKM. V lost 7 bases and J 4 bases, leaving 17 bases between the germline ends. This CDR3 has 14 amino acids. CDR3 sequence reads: CASKIGGSRYEQYF. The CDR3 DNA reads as TGTGCCAGCAAAATCGGGGGCAGTAGGTACGAGCAGTACTTC.

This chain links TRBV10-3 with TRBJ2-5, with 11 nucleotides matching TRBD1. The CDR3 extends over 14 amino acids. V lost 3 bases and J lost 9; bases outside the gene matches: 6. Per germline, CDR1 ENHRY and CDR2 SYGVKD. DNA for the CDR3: TGTGCCATCAGTGACACTGGGACAGGGGGACCCCAGTACTTC. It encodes CAISDTGTGGPQYF.

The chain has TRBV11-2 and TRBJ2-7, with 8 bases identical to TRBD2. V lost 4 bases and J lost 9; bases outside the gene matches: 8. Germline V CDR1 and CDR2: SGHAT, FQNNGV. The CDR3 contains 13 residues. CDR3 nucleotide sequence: TGTGCCAGCAGCTCAGCGGGAGCTGGGGGGCAGTACTTC. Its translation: CASSSAGAGGQYF.

The CDR3 DNA follows: TGCAGTGCTAGAGTTAGGCGGCAGGAGGCAGGCTACACCTTC. It yields the protein CSARVRRQEAGYTF. The gene calls are TRBV20-1 and TRBJ1-2, with D unresolved. The germline gives CDR1 DFQATT, CDR2 SNEGSKA (reference sequence). The CDR3 runs to 14 residues. The ends were cut back, 1 base at V and 8 bases at J, with 17 bases in the middle.

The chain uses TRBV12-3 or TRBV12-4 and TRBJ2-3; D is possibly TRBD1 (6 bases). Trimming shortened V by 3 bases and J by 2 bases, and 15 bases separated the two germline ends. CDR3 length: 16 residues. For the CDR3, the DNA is TGTGCCAGCAGTTTCTACCGGGACATTTTCACAGATACGCAGTATTTT. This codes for CASSFYRDIFTDTQYF.

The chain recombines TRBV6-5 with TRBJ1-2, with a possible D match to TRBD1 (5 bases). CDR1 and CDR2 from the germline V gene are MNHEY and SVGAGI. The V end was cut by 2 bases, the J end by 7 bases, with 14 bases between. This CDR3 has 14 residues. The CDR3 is CASSYGQGSAGYTF. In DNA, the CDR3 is TGTGCCAGCAGTTACGGGCAGGGATCGGCTGGCTACACCTTC.